These T cell receptor beta chains were read from a single sample in a study of blood T cell repertoires in COVID-19. TCRdb keeps only in-frame clones here, not all; method: immunoSEQ multiplex PCR. The repertoire holds tens of thousands of clones, with around three quarters as singletons. Source material: peripheral blood. The receptors come from a man in his sixties or seventies with acute or convalescent COVID-19. Each CDR3 is given with its conserved first and last residue. A D gene is named only where the DNA matches it firmly.

v_call: TRBV7-9; cdr3_length: 15; j_call: TRBJ2-3; d_call: TRBD1; cdr3_aa: CASKVTGGPTDTQYF
v_call: TRBV30; cdr3_length: 14; j_call: TRBJ1-5; d_call: -; cdr3_aa: CAWSREASNQPQHF
v_call: TRBV5-6; cdr3_length: 14; j_call: TRBJ2-7; d_call: -; cdr3_aa: CASSLRGFSYEQYF
v_call: TRBV19; cdr3_length: 15; j_call: TRBJ2-6; d_call: -; cdr3_aa: CASRNREAGANVLTF
v_call: TRBV6-5; cdr3_length: 13; j_call: TRBJ1-5; d_call: -; cdr3_aa: CASSYGTNQPQHF
v_call: TRBV18; cdr3_length: 14; j_call: TRBJ1-5; d_call: -; cdr3_aa: CASSGAQNNQPQHF
v_call: TRBV5-6; cdr3_length: 15; j_call: TRBJ2-7; d_call: TRBD1; cdr3_aa: CASSPRGQGYDEQYF
v_call: TRBV24-1; cdr3_length: 13; j_call: TRBJ1-2; d_call: TRBD1; cdr3_aa: CATSGTGNYGYTF
v_call: TRBV5-4; cdr3_length: 14; j_call: TRBJ1-2; d_call: TRBD1; cdr3_aa: CASSSPGDRAGYTF
v_call: TRBV10-3; cdr3_length: 16; j_call: TRBJ2-3; d_call: TRBD1; cdr3_aa: CAISESGDRVTDTQYF
v_call: TRBV7-3; cdr3_length: 15; j_call: TRBJ2-3; d_call: TRBD2; cdr3_aa: CASSPLRGGTDTQYF
v_call: TRBV2; cdr3_length: 14; j_call: TRBJ1-5; d_call: TRBD1; cdr3_aa: CASSDTGGRQPQHF
v_call: TRBV5-1; cdr3_length: 11; j_call: TRBJ1-1; d_call: -; cdr3_aa: CASSLEGKAFF
v_call: TRBV5-8; cdr3_length: 16; j_call: TRBJ2-6; d_call: -; cdr3_aa: CASDPGLFSGANVLTF
v_call: TRBV6-1; cdr3_length: 15; j_call: TRBJ2-1; d_call: -; cdr3_aa: CASSDKERRNNEQFF
v_call: TRBV5-4; cdr3_length: 16; j_call: TRBJ2-7; d_call: TRBD1; cdr3_aa: CASSLLGQRGSYEQYF
v_call: TRBV7-9; cdr3_length: 13; j_call: TRBJ2-1; d_call: -; cdr3_aa: CASSLPGANEQFF
v_call: TRBV2; cdr3_length: 16; j_call: TRBJ2-5; d_call: TRBD2; cdr3_aa: CASSVKRGAPQETQYF
v_call: TRBV2; cdr3_length: 15; j_call: TRBJ2-7; d_call: TRBD1; cdr3_aa: CASREPGQEFYEQYF
v_call: TRBV10-2; cdr3_length: 16; j_call: TRBJ2-6; d_call: -; cdr3_aa: CARSDRGASGANVLTF
v_call: TRBV7-8; cdr3_length: 15; j_call: TRBJ1-5; d_call: -; cdr3_aa: CASSLEGLLNQPQHF
v_call: TRBV7-2; cdr3_length: 14; j_call: TRBJ2-5; d_call: TRBD1; cdr3_aa: CASSFSQGAETQYF
v_call: TRBV4-1; cdr3_length: 16; j_call: TRBJ2-5; d_call: -; cdr3_aa: CASSQGGLQGKETQYF
v_call: TRBV5-1; cdr3_length: 15; j_call: TRBJ2-2; d_call: TRBD1; cdr3_aa: CASSPRTGDTGELFF
v_call: TRBV7-2; cdr3_length: 15; j_call: TRBJ2-1; d_call: TRBD2; cdr3_aa: CASSISGSGYNEQFF
v_call: TRBV2; cdr3_length: 15; j_call: TRBJ1-2; d_call: TRBD1; cdr3_aa: CASSLDRGHNYGYTF
v_call: TRBV30; cdr3_length: 13; j_call: TRBJ1-2; d_call: -; cdr3_aa: CAWTPMGAYGYTF
v_call: TRBV25-1; cdr3_length: 14; j_call: TRBJ2-1; d_call: TRBD1; cdr3_aa: CASSELDRYNEQFF
v_call: TRBV19; cdr3_length: 14; j_call: TRBJ1-5; d_call: TRBD1; cdr3_aa: CASFDRGQGQPQHF
v_call: TRBV7-9; cdr3_length: 18; j_call: TRBJ2-3; d_call: TRBD1; cdr3_aa: CASSSFPGTERLTDTQYF
v_call: TRBV19; cdr3_length: 15; j_call: TRBJ2-7; d_call: -; cdr3_aa: CASSSSGGGSDEQYF
v_call: TRBV2; cdr3_length: 15; j_call: TRBJ1-2; d_call: -; cdr3_aa: CASKDPRTANYGYTF
v_call: TRBV9; cdr3_length: 15; j_call: TRBJ1-2; d_call: TRBD1; cdr3_aa: CASTQMGQGTYGYTF
v_call: TRBV7-9; cdr3_length: 13; j_call: TRBJ1-1; d_call: -; cdr3_aa: CASSLGGTREAFF
v_call: TRBV5-1; cdr3_length: 15; j_call: TRBJ1-2; d_call: TRBD1; cdr3_aa: CASSGLRGRGYGYTF
v_call: TRBV28; cdr3_length: 15; j_call: TRBJ2-1; d_call: TRBD2; cdr3_aa: CATGRLAGGVNEQFF
v_call: TRBV28; cdr3_length: 11; j_call: TRBJ1-5; d_call: -; cdr3_aa: CASTNSQPQHF
v_call: TRBV24-1; cdr3_length: 15; j_call: TRBJ2-2; d_call: TRBD1; cdr3_aa: CATRDRVDNTGELFF
v_call: TRBV21-1; cdr3_length: 16; j_call: TRBJ1-5; d_call: -; cdr3_aa: CASRVTGKCSNQPQHF
v_call: TRBV27; cdr3_length: 17; j_call: TRBJ2-3; d_call: -; cdr3_aa: CASNFPYGGQKTDTQYF
v_call: TRBV6-5; cdr3_length: 14; j_call: TRBJ2-4; d_call: TRBD2; cdr3_aa: CASGVAGGENIQYF
v_call: TRBV6-5; cdr3_length: 14; j_call: TRBJ1-2; d_call: -; cdr3_aa: CASSYSEGRYGYTF
v_call: TRBV23-1; cdr3_length: 18; j_call: TRBJ2-6; d_call: TRBD1; cdr3_aa: CASSLRTGESSGANVLTF
v_call: TRBV5-1; cdr3_length: 22; j_call: TRBJ2-1; d_call: TRBD2; cdr3_aa: CASSLLGFGYRPRGNSYNEQFF
v_call: TRBV5-1; cdr3_length: 13; j_call: TRBJ2-1; d_call: -; cdr3_aa: CASSLGGFNEQFF
v_call: TRBV3-1/TRBV3-2; cdr3_length: 13; j_call: TRBJ2-7; d_call: -; cdr3_aa: CASSLRTAYEQYF